The 12 T cell receptor beta chains below all came from one sample that was sequenced in a study of cytomegalovirus exposure and HLA in healthy donors. The PCR used 60 Vbeta and 13 Jbeta primers. This table comes from immunoSEQ multiplex PCR, and its TCRdb copy is limited to in-frame clones, with some not included. The sample includes 110,000 to 150,000 clones, over 80% of them seen just once. Sequences were obtained from PBMCs. All receptors derive from a female donor in good health and CMV-seronegative.

The chain links TRBV5-8 to TRBJ2-7; weak D call: TRBD2 (5 bases). This CDR3 is built from 14 residues. CDR1 and CDR2 from the germline V gene are SGHTS and YDEGEE. The V end lost 5 bases, the J end lost 2 bases, and 14 bases lay between the germline ends. The CDR3 coding sequence is TGTGCCAGCAGGAACCGGGGTACCCCCTACGAGCAGTACTTC. Its protein product is CASRNRGTPYEQYF.

This clone was counted only a few times. The chain combines TRBV27 with TRBJ2-7; 7 bases line up with TRBD1. CDR1 is MNHEY, CDR2 SMNVEV, per germline (reference sequence). The CDR3 is 13 amino acids. Unmatched junction bases numbered 5, after V lost 6 bases and J lost 3 bases. The CDR3 sequence: CASRGTDDYEQYF. CDR3 DNA: TGTGCCAGCAGGGGGACAGATGACTACGAGCAGTACTTC.

The chain recombines TRBV27 with TRBJ1-2, with no clear D. Germline V gene sequence: CDR1 MNHEY, CDR2 SMNVEV (reference sequence). The V end was cut by 7 bases, the J end by 5 bases, with 17 bases between. The CDR3 has 14 amino acids. CDR3 sequence: CASTQDPSRYGYTF. The DNA of the CDR3 is TGTGCCAGCACTCAGGATCCTTCTCGGTATGGCTACACCTTC.

V and J are TRBV5-1 and TRBJ1-2; the match to TRBD1 covers 7 bases. With 4 bases clipped from V and 3 bases from J, the junction kept 3 bases outside the gene matches. Germline CDR1 reads SGHRS; CDR2 reads YFSETQ. The CDR3 has 13 amino acids. The CDR3 DNA reads as TGCGCCAGCAGCGCAGACAGGGACTATGGCTACACCTTC. Protein: CASSADRDYGYTF. Full variable domain (missing parts from reference TRBV5-1 and TRBJ1-2): KAGVTQTPRYLIKTRGQQVTLSCSPISGHRSVSWYQQTPGQGLQFLFEYFSETQRNKGNFPGRFSGRQFSNSRSEMNVSTLELGDSALYLCASSADRDYGYTFGSGTRLTVV.

The J gene is TRBJ2-5, the V gene TRBV29-1; TRBD2 agrees at 12 bases. Germline values: CDR1 SQVTM, CDR2 ANQGSEA. This CDR3 spans 16 amino acids. Losses at the gene ends were 3 bases for V and 5 bases for J; bases not matched to a gene: 10. The CDR3 spells CSVDRASGREGETQYF. DNA of the CDR3: TGCAGCGTTGATAGGGCTAGCGGGAGGGAGGGGGAGACCCAGTACTTC.

The chain has TRBV27 and TRBJ1-5, with a weak D call TRBD1 (6 bases). Per the germline V gene, CDR1 is MNHEY and CDR2 is SMNVEV (reference sequence). Trimming cost V 1 base and J 2 bases, with 18 bases left between them. The CDR3 has 18 residues. CDR3 nucleotides: TGTGCCAGCAGTTTATGGGCCGCCAAGGGGGTAGGCAATCAGCCCCAGCATTTT. It specifies CASSLWAAKGVGNQPQHF.

The chain carries TRBV6-1 and TRBJ2-7, with 7 bases identical to TRBD2. Trimming cost V 4 bases and J 4 bases; bases outside gene matches: 7. CDR3 length equals 14 residues. CDR1 and CDR2 (germline): MNHNS, SASEGT. In DNA form, the CDR3 reads TGTGCCAGCAGTGTGGCGGGAGCAAGGTACGAGCAGTACTTC. Translation: CASSVAGARYEQYF.

The V call is TRBV28, the J call TRBJ2-7; 10 nucleotides agree with TRBD2. V dropped 9 bases and J dropped 1; count of bases not matched to a gene: 6. Per germline, CDR1 MDHEN and CDR2 SYDVKM. The CDR3 totals 14 residues. CDR3 region: CASIKAGGSYEQYF. CDR3 nucleotides: TGTGCCAGTATCAAAGCGGGAGGGTCCTACGAGCAGTACTTC.

This clone was observed a few times. The V call is TRBV2, the J call TRBJ1-1; a possible D gene is TRBD1 (5 bases). Between the trimmed V and J ends, which lost 11 bases and 3 bases, there was a span of 13 bases. This CDR3 has 12 residues. CDR1 SNHLY and CDR2 FYNNEI come from the germline V gene. The CDR3 DNA is TGTGCCGTGACAGACTTAGACACTGAAGCTTTCTTT. The encoded protein is CAVTDLDTEAFF.

The chain has TRBV27 and TRBJ2-1, with TRBD2 matching 10 bases. Trimming cost V 0 bases and J 8 bases; bases outside gene matches: 7. The CDR3 sequence is 16 residues long. From germline, CDR1 is MNHEY and CDR2 SMNVEV (reference sequence). Written as DNA, the CDR3 is TGTGCCAGCAGTTTATCGGTGGGACTAGCGATCTATGAGCAGTTCTTC. This gives the protein CASSLSVGLAIYEQFF.

The V call is TRBV6-1, the J call TRBJ2-2; perhaps TRBD1 as D (5 bases). Germline V gene lookup returns CDR1 MNHNS and CDR2 SASEGT. The CDR3 covers 13 residues. Between the trimmed V and J ends, which lost 4 bases and 5 bases, there was a span of 8 bases. The CDR3 reads CASSVQETGELFF. CDR3 bases: TGTGCCAGCAGTGTACAGGAGACCGGGGAGCTGTTTTTT.

The chain is built from TRBV25-1 and TRBJ2-7, with D unresolved. CDR3 size: 11 residues. The germline V gene encodes CDR1 MGHDK and CDR2 SYGVNS. V lost 3 bases to trimming and J lost 3 bases, with 3 bases between them. CDR3 nucleotide sequence: TGTGCCAGCAGTGAGTACTACGAGCAGTACTTC. This codes for CASSEYYEQYF.